This TCR beta chain was retrieved from a study of neurological immune-mediated disorders. Regarding the study as a whole: Whereas HTLV-1-associated myelopathy showed the most TCR clonal expansion, multiple sclerosis showed the least, with levels below those of healthy controls.

Time point meaning: longitudinal time-point 3. From 2 million PBMCs stored at -80 C, the unsorted libraries were generated. Each sequencing run yielded over 170 million TCR-beta sequences from 15-18 subjects. TCRdb re-derived calls from the 5' RACE reads in MiXCR, one entry per CDR3 protein. The sample records more than 50,000 distinct CDR3 sequences, approximately 9.2% being singletons. This CDR3 has 15 amino acids. The ends lost 5 bases at V and 7 bases at J; junction bases unmatched: 10. The germline V gene encodes CDR1 DFQATT and CDR2 SNEGSKA (reference sequence). Many counts were recorded for this clonotype. Its antigen is currently unknown.

This TCR derives from a woman in her thirties or forties in good health. Input material: PBMCs. The chain recombines TRBV20-1 with TRBJ1-6; 8 bases align to TRBD1. The DNA for the CDR3 is TGCAGTGCTTGGGACAGGACCCTCGCCAATTCACCCCTCCACTTT. Translating it yields CSAWDRTLANSPLHF.